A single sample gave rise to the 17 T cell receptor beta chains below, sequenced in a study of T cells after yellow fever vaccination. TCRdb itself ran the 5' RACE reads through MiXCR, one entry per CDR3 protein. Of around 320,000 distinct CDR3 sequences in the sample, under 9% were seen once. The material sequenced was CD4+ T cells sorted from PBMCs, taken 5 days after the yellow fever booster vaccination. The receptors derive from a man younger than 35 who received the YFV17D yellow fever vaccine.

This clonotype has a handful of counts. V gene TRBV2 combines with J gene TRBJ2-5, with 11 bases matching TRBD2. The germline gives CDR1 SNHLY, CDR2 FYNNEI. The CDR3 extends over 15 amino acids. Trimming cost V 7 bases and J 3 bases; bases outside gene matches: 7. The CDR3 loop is CASTALLAGEETQYF. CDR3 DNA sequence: TGTGCCAGCACCGCATTACTAGCGGGGGAAGAGACCCAGTACTTC.

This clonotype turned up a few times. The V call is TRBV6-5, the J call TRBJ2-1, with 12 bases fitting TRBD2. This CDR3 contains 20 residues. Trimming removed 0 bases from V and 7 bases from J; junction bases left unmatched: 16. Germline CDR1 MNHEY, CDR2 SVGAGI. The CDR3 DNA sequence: TGTGCCAGCAGTTACTCGTCGGTTCCGCGAGGACTAGCGGGGTTAAATGAGCAGTTCTTC. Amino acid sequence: CASSYSSVPRGLAGLNEQFF.

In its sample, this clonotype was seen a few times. The CDR3, as DNA: TGTGCCAGCAGTCTCAGGGTCGAGGCTTTCTTT. This codes for CASSLRVEAFF. The chain uses TRBV12-3 or TRBV12-4 and TRBJ1-1, with D tentatively TRBD1 (5 bases). The CDR3 is 11 amino acids. The germline V and J ends were trimmed by 5 bases and 11 bases, with 12 bases remaining between them.

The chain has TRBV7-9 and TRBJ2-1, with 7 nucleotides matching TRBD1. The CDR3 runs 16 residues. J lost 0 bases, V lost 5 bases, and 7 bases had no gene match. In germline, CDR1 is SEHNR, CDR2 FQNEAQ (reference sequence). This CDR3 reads CASSGGQDSSYNEQFF. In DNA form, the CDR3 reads TGTGCCAGCAGCGGTGGACAGGACAGCTCCTACAATGAGCAGTTCTTC.

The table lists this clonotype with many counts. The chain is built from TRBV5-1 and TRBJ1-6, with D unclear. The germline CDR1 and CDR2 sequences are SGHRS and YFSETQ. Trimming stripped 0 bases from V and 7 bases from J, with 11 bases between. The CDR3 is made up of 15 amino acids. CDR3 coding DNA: TGCGCCAGCAGCTTGGAATACGTAGGGAATTCACCCCTCCACTTT. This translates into CASSLEYVGNSPLHF.

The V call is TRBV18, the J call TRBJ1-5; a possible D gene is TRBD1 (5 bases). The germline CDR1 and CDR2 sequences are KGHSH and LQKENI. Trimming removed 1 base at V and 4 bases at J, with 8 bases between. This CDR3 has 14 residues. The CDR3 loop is CASSPRAGNQPQHF. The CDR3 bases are TGTGCCAGCTCACCACGCGCAGGGAATCAGCCCCAGCATTTT. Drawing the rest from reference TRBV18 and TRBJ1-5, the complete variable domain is NAGVMQNPRHLVRRRGQEARLRCSPMKGHSHVYWYRQLPEEGLKFMVYLQKENIIDESGMPKERFSAEFPKEGPSILRIQQVVRGDSAAYFCASSPRAGNQPQHFGDGTRLSIL.

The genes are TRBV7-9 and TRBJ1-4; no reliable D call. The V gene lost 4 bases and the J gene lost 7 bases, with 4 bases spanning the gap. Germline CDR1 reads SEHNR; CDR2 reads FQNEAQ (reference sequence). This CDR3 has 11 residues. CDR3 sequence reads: CASSSGEKLFF. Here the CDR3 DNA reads TGTGCCAGCAGCTCCGGTGAAAAACTGTTTTTT.

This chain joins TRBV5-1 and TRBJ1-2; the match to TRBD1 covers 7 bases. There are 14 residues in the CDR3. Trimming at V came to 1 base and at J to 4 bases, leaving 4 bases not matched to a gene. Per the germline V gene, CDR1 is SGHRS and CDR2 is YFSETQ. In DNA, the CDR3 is TGCGCCAGCAGCTTGTCTCAGGGGGGCTATGGCTACACCTTC. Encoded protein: CASSLSQGGYGYTF.

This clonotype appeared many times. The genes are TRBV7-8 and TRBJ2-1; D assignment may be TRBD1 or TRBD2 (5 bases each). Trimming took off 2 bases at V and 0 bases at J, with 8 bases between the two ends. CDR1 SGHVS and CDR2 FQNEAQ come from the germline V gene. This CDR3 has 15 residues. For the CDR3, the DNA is TGTGCCAGCAGCTTACGGGACGGCTCCTACAATGAGCAGTTCTTC. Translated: CASSLRDGSYNEQFF. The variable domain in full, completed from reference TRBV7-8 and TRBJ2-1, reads GAGVSQSPRYKVAKRGQDVALRCDPISGHVSLFWYQQALGQGPEFLTYFQNEAQLDKSGLPSDRFFAERPEGSVSTLKIQRTQQEDSAVYLCASSLRDGSYNEQFFGPGTRLTVL.

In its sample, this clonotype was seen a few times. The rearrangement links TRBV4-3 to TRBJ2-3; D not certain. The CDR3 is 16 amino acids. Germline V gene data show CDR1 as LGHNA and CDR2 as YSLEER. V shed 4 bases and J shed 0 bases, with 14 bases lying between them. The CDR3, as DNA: TGCGCCAGCAGCCCAGCCCCACCCCATAGCACAGATACGCAGTATTTT. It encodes CASSPAPPHSTDTQYF.

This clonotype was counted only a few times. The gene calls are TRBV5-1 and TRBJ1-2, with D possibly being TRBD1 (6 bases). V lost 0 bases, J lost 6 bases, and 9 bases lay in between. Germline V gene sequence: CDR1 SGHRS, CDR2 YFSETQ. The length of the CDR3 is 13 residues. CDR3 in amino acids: CASSLVSGDGYTF. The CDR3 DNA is TGCGCCAGCAGCTTGGTGTCAGGGGATGGCTACACCTTC.

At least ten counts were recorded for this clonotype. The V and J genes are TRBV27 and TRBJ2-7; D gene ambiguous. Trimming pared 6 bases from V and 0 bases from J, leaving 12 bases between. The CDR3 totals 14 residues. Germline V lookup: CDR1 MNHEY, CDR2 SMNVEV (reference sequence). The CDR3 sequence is CASRRDSHSYEQYV. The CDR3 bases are TGTGCCAGCAGGAGAGACTCCCACTCCTACGAGCAGTACGTC.

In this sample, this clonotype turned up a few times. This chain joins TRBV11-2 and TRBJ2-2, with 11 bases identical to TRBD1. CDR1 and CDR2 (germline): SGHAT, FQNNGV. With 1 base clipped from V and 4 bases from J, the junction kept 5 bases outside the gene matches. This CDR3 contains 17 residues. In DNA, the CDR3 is TGTGCCAGCAGCTTAGCGGCGGGGACAGGGGGCACCGGGGAGCTGTTTTTT. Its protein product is CASSLAAGTGGTGELFF.

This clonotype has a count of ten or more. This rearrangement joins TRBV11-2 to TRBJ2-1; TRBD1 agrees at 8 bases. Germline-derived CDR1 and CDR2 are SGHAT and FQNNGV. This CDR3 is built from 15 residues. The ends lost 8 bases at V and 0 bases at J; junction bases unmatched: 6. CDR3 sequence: CASPGGQSSYNEQFF. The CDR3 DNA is TGTGCCAGCCCAGGGGGCCAAAGCTCCTACAATGAGCAGTTCTTC.

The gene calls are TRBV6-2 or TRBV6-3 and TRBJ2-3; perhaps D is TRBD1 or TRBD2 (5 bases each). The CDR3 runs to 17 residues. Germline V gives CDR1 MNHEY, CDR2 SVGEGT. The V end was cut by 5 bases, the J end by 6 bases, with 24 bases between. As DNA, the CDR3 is TGTGCCAGCAGTCTATGGCCTGGGACGGCCCCTCACGATACGCAGTATTTT. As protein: CASSLWPGTAPHDTQYF.

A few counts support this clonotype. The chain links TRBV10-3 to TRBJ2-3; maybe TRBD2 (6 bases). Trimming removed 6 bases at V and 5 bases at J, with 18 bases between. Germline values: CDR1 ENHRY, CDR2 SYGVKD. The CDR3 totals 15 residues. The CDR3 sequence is CAISPPGDEKDTQYF. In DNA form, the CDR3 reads TGTGCCATCAGCCCTCCGGGAGACGAGAAAGATACGCAGTATTTT.

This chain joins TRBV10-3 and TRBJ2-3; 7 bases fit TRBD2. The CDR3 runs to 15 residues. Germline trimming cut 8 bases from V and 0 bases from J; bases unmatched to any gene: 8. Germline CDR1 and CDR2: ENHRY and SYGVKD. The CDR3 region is CAICHSGPSTDTQYF. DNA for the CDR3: TGTGCCATCTGCCATAGCGGGCCAAGCACAGATACGCAGTATTTT.